These 7 T cell receptor beta chains share one sample of origin, sequenced in a study of cytomegalovirus exposure and HLA in healthy donors (dated by TCRdb to between 2016 and 2019). Preparation of the library involved the immunoSEQ multiplex PCR assay. The table was pulled from immuneACCESS by TCRdb, which kept in-frame rearrangements only. Such tables lose some clones; where checked, under half of the loss comes from unresolved V genes, and the rest has no known cause. In this sample the table shows 150,000 to 200,000 clones, around nine tenths of which occur a single time. The ten largest clones represent about 1.5% of the sample. Sequenced input: PBMCs. The receptors were gathered from a woman in her 30s in good health and CMV-seronegative.

The chain links TRBV5-6 to TRBJ2-5, with a weak D call TRBD1 (7 bases). Germline CDR1 is SGHDT and CDR2 is YYEEEE. The V end lost 2 bases, the J end lost 6 bases, and 17 bases lay between the germline ends. This CDR3 is 15 amino acids long. As DNA, the CDR3 is TGTGCCAGCAGCTTAGGAGGGGGCGAAGGCAAGACCCAGTACTTC. It encodes CASSLGGGEGKTQYF.

The rearrangement uses TRBV6-6 and TRBJ2-7; no clear D. Germline V lookup: CDR1 MNHNY, CDR2 SVGAGI (reference sequence). Trimming removed 6 bases at V and 0 bases at J, with 12 bases between. The CDR3 loop spans 14 amino acids. CDR3 nucleotide sequence: TGTGCCAGCAGCCCCCCGCACAGCTCCTACGAGCAGTACTTC. Amino acid sequence: CASSPPHSSYEQYF.

The chain recombines TRBV18 with TRBJ1-1; possible D gene TRBD1, 5 bases. CDR1 and CDR2 from the germline V gene are KGHSH and LQKENI. The CDR3 has 17 amino acids. V was cut by 3 bases and J by 3 bases, with 20 bases left in between. This CDR3 reads CASSPQPGADRDTEAFF. In DNA, the CDR3 is TGTGCCAGCTCACCCCAGCCTGGGGCAGACAGAGACACTGAAGCTTTCTTT.

Remarks on this clone: Other DNA variants within this sample encode the same CDR3. The chain links TRBV5-1 to TRBJ1-4; 9 nucleotides match TRBD1. The V and J ends lost 4 bases and 5 bases, in that order; junction bases with no gene match: 3. This CDR3 has 14 residues. In germline, CDR1 is SGHRS, CDR2 YFSETQ. The DNA for the CDR3 is TGCGCCAGCAGCCTGGACAGGGGAAATGAAAAACTGTTTTTT. It translates to CASSLDRGNEKLFF.

The V call is TRBV19, the J call TRBJ2-7, with D perhaps matching TRBD2 (6 bases). There are 15 residues in the CDR3. Germline V CDR1 and CDR2: LNHDA, SQIVND (reference sequence). Deletions cut 3 bases from V and 3 bases from J, with 15 bases between. The CDR3 reads CASSIPGLGLYEQYF. The CDR3 nucleotides read TGTGCCAGTAGTATTCCGGGACTTGGGCTCTACGAGCAGTACTTC.

The chain is built from TRBV7-9 and TRBJ2-7; D may be TRBD2 (7 bases). Trimming pared 4 bases from V and 4 bases from J, leaving 20 bases between. CDR1 and CDR2 from the germline V gene are SEHNR and FQNEAQ (reference sequence). The CDR3 loop spans 16 amino acids. CDR3 residues: CASSSPRGGAGYEQYF. Here the CDR3 DNA reads TGTGCCAGCAGCTCCCCACGTGGGGGGGCAGGTTACGAGCAGTACTTC.

V and J are TRBV7-9 and TRBJ2-5, with a possible D match to TRBD1 (5 bases). The CDR3 has 14 residues. Germline loops: CDR1 SEHNR, CDR2 FQNEAQ (reference sequence). V shed 4 bases and J shed 4 bases, with 13 bases lying between them. The CDR3 coding sequence is TGTGCCAGCAGCTCCAGACAGATCCGAGAGACCCAGTACTTC. It yields the protein CASSSRQIRETQYF.